This T cell receptor (beta chain) was sequenced during a study of shared clonotypes between healthy human individuals. Study-level points and caveats: The four-donor shared clonotypes exceeded non-shared clonotypes in generation probability, with non-shared ones scoring lower.

Running of the assay took place at deep level. Replicate PCRs from sorted subsets contained around 200 ng DNA, which is some 29,000 T cell genomes. Profiling relied on immunoSEQ multiplex PCR, and the TCRdb table lists in-frame clones only, not all of them. In the table there are 800,000 or so clones, just over 95% of which are singletons. Naive CD8 isolation took CD45RO-negative cells positively selected for CCR7 and excluded terminally differentiated effector memory CD45RA+ cells. CDR1 and CDR2 (germline): SQVTM, ANQGSEA. This CDR3 spans 14 amino acids. The V segment lost 6 bases and the J segment 3 bases; nucleotides outside the gene matches: 10. This clone was observed once. Its antigen is not known.

Specimen: naive CD8+ T cells sorted from blood. The V gene is TRBV29-1, the J gene TRBJ2-7, with TRBD1 matching over 8 bases. This sequence was found in a man aged 30 to 39 in good health. This CDR3 reads CSVIRPDRGYEQYF. As DNA, the CDR3 is TGCAGCGTCATCCGCCCCGACAGGGGCTACGAGCAGTACTTC.